Presented here are 18 T cell receptor beta chains from one specimen sequenced in a study of shared clonotypes between healthy human individuals (dated by TCRdb to the early 2020s). The library was prepared using the immunoSEQ multiplex PCR assay. The clones in this table, taken by TCRdb from immuneACCESS, are in-frame only. Not every clone is retained; where verified, under half of the shortfall comes from an unresolved V gene, and the cause of the rest is unknown. The sample table holds 530,000 or so clones, of which 60% to 80% were seen once. The ten largest make up under 15% of the sample. The sample comprised PBMCs. These receptors were collected from a woman in her thirties or forties in good health. Some clones in this sample may be carry-over from other donors' samples.

J is TRBJ2-7 and V is TRBV7-2, with D perhaps matching TRBD1 (6 bases). This CDR3 is 14 amino acids long. Germline V gives CDR1 SGHTA, CDR2 FQGNSA. The V gene lost 5 bases and the J gene lost 6 bases, with 17 bases spanning the gap. As DNA, the CDR3 is TGTGCCAGCAGCGTCGAAAGCACAGGGTCCGAGCAGTACTTC. It yields the protein CASSVESTGSEQYF.

This chain links TRBV7-9 with TRBJ2-7; TRBD2 matches at 12 bases. V lost 5 bases and J lost 6; bases outside the gene matches: 5. Germline CDR1 is SEHNR and CDR2 is FQNEAQ (reference sequence). The CDR3 sequence is 14 residues long. CDR3 DNA: TGTGCCAGCAGCCCTGGACTAGCGGGAATCGAGCAGTACTTC. Translating gives CASSPGLAGIEQYF.

V is TRBV27 and J is TRBJ1-1, with D hard to call. This CDR3 contains 13 residues. Germline loops: CDR1 MNHEY, CDR2 SMNVEV (reference sequence). Trimming pared 2 bases from V and 1 base from J, leaving 5 bases between. The CDR3 sequence: CASSLGQNTEAFF. The CDR3 bases are TGTGCCAGCAGTTTAGGGCAGAACACTGAAGCTTTCTTT.

The rearrangement links TRBV5-1 to TRBJ1-4; D gene uncertain. The germline CDR1 and CDR2 sequences are SGHRS and YFSETQ. The V end was cut by 4 bases, the J end by 7 bases, with 17 bases between. The CDR3 sequence is 15 residues long. The CDR3 loop is CASSQIDSRPEKLFF. As DNA, the CDR3 is TGCGCCAGCAGCCAAATCGACTCCCGGCCTGAAAAACTGTTTTTT.

The sample holds many counts of this clone. The V call is TRBV13, the J call TRBJ2-2; D might be TRBD1 (5 bases). The CDR3 extends over 16 amino acids. From germline, CDR1 is PRHDT and CDR2 FYEKMQ (reference sequence). V shed 5 bases and J shed 7 bases, with 20 bases lying between them. CDR3 sequence: CASSITLRKRGGELFF. CDR3 DNA: TGTGCCAGCAGCATCACCCTTCGGAAAAGGGGCGGGGAGCTGTTTTTT.

The chain couples TRBV11-2 to TRBJ2-7; the match to TRBD2 covers 11 bases. V was pared by 5 bases and J by 2 bases, with 5 bases of the junction left unmatched. This CDR3 has 15 amino acids. In germline, CDR1 is SGHAT, CDR2 FQNNGV. In DNA, the CDR3 is TGTGCCAGCAGCCAGGGGACTAGCGGAACCTACGAGCAGTACTTC. Protein product: CASSQGTSGTYEQYF. Drawing the rest from reference TRBV11-2 and TRBJ2-7, the complete variable domain is EAGVAQSPRYKIIEKRQSVAFWCNPISGHATLYWYQQILGQGPKLLIQFQNNGVVDDSQLPKDRFSAERLKGVDSTLKIQPAKLEDSAVYLCASSQGTSGTYEQYFGPGTRLTVT.

V usage is TRBV25-1 and J usage is TRBJ2-7, with D maybe TRBD1 (6 bases). Germline-derived CDR1 and CDR2 are MGHDK and SYGVNS. This CDR3 contains 15 residues. V was cut by 1 base and J by 5 bases, with 15 bases left in between. CDR3 in amino acids: CASSEFLSGAHEQYF. CDR3 DNA: TGTGCCAGCAGTGAATTCCTATCAGGGGCCCACGAGCAGTACTTC.

This chain joins TRBV27 and TRBJ2-3; D gene ambiguous. In germline, CDR1 is MNHEY, CDR2 SMNVEV (reference sequence). The V gene lost 6 bases and the J gene lost 8 bases, with 15 bases spanning the gap. The CDR3 consists of 13 residues. In DNA, the CDR3 is TGTGCCAGCAGAGCCACTGCCTTCCGTACGCAGTATTTT. As protein: CASRATAFRTQYF.

This clone was seen just once. This chain uses TRBV7-6 with TRBJ2-7, with TRBD1 matching 7 bases. The germline V gene has CDR1 SGHVS and CDR2 FNYEAQ. The CDR3 length is 15 residues. V was pared by 5 bases and J by 2 bases, with 9 bases of the junction left unmatched. The CDR3 spells CASSLLDRTTYEQYF. The CDR3 DNA is TGTGCCAGCAGCCTACTGGACAGGACAACCTACGAGCAGTACTTC.

This chain joins TRBV2 and TRBJ2-2, with 7 nucleotides matching TRBD1. Germline CDR1 is SNHLY and CDR2 is FYNNEI. After removal of 4 bases from V and 5 bases from J, the junction contained 7 bases not matched to a gene. This CDR3 is built from 15 residues. The CDR3 loop is CASSVSGQATGELFF. CDR3 nucleotide sequence: TGTGCCAGCAGTGTTTCAGGACAGGCGACCGGGGAGCTGTTTTTT.

V gene TRBV7-2 combines with J gene TRBJ1-3; D gene uncertain. Germline CDR1 reads SGHTA; CDR2 reads FQGNSA. Trimming stripped 5 bases from V and 0 bases from J, with 14 bases between. The CDR3 has 16 amino acids. This CDR3 is CASSPVGGRSGNTIYF. The CDR3 region has the DNA TGTGCCAGCAGCCCGGTGGGAGGGCGCTCTGGAAACACCATATATTTT. Together with reference TRBV7-2 and TRBJ1-3, the CDR3 gives the full variable domain: GAGVSQSPSNKVTEKGKDVELRCDPISGHTALYWYRQSLGQGLEFLIYFQGNSAPDKSGLPSDRFSAERTGGSVSTLTIQRTQQEDSAVYLCASSPVGGRSGNTIYFGEGSWLTVV.

The rearrangement joins TRBV13 to TRBJ1-2; TRBD1 aligns across 7 bases. The V gene end was trimmed by 3 bases and the J gene end by 7 bases; junction bases not matched to a gene: 5. The CDR3 spans 13 residues. Germline assignment: CDR1 PRHDT and CDR2 FYEKMQ (reference sequence). The CDR3 here is CASSLEGGFGYTF. For the CDR3, the DNA is TGTGCCAGCAGCTTGGAAGGGGGCTTTGGCTACACCTTC.

The J gene is TRBJ2-3, the V gene TRBV7-9, with a possible D match to TRBD2 (5 bases). V was clipped by 3 bases and J by 1 base, with 11 bases between them. From germline, CDR1 is SEHNR and CDR2 FQNEAQ (reference sequence). The CDR3 extends over 15 amino acids. The CDR3 loop is CASSFRGPGTDTQYF. The CDR3 nucleotides are TGTGCCAGCAGCTTTCGAGGGCCGGGCACAGATACGCAGTATTTT.

This clone was seen more than once but under ten times. The sample carries other DNA sequences with the same CDR3. The J gene is TRBJ1-2, the V gene TRBV28, with 8 bases fitting TRBD1. Germline values: CDR1 MDHEN, CDR2 SYDVKM. The V segment lost 6 bases and the J segment 2 bases; nucleotides outside the gene matches: 2. The CDR3 is 13 residues long. This chain's CDR3 is CASRYRGNYGYTF. The CDR3 region has the DNA TGTGCCAGCAGATACAGGGGGAACTATGGCTACACCTTC.

The chain has TRBV28 and TRBJ2-5; weak D call: TRBD1 (6 bases). The CDR3 covers 14 residues. V was shortened by 7 bases and J by 5 bases, with 17 bases between the two germline ends. Looked up from germline, CDR1 is MDHEN and CDR2 is SYDVKM. The CDR3 DNA follows: TGTGCCAGCACCAAGGCAGGGGCTGGGGAGACCCAGTACTTC. It is translated as CASTKAGAGETQYF.

V and J are TRBV6-1 and TRBJ2-7, with 7 bases lining up with TRBD2. The CDR3 covers 15 residues. Germline-derived CDR1 and CDR2 are MNHNS and SASEGT. Losses at the gene ends were 8 bases for V and 0 bases for J; bases not matched to a gene: 10. The CDR3 reads CASLRGSGSSYEQYF. CDR3 nucleotide sequence: TGTGCCAGCCTCCGGGGTAGCGGGTCCTCCTACGAGCAGTACTTC.

The chain is built from TRBV18 and TRBJ2-5; 7 positions match TRBD1. Germline V CDR1 and CDR2: KGHSH, LQKENI. The CDR3 is 15 residues long. V shed 5 bases and J 2 bases; nucleotides not matched to a gene: 8. As DNA, the CDR3 is TGTGCCAGCTCAAGAGAGACAGGGTCACAAGAGACCCAGTACTTC. Protein: CASSRETGSQETQYF.

This clone was counted a single time. The V call is TRBV5-1, the J call TRBJ2-7, with 10 bases identical to TRBD2. Looked up from germline, CDR1 is SGHRS and CDR2 is YFSETQ. V gave up 1 base and J gave up 2 bases; unmatched junction bases: 3. The CDR3 loop spans 15 amino acids. CDR3 protein: CASSLSAGGTYEQYF. CDR3 nucleotides: TGCGCCAGCAGCTTGTCAGCGGGAGGGACCTACGAGCAGTACTTC.